This entry is about one T cell receptor beta chain. Its target is not known. The sample originates from a study of graft-versus-host responses after intestinal transplantation. About the study: Transplantation in recipients was multivisceral, liver-intestinal, or isolated intestinal. Each recipient received anti-thymocyte globulin induction, then tacrolimus and steroids for around 3 years.

Produced via immunoSEQ multiplex PCR; TCRdb's table is partial and in-frame only. Of about 86,000 clones in the sample, about 91% are singletons; the top ten hold approximately 0.5%. V was clipped by 1 base and J by 5 bases, with 12 bases between them. Per the germline V gene, CDR1 is LNHNV and CDR2 is YYDKDF (reference sequence). CDR3 length: 15 residues. Sequenced material: unstimulated CD8+ T cells sorted from spleen or lymph node cells, taken before intestinal transplant. The source of this sequence is a human donor who received an intestinal transplant. This chain joins TRBV15 and TRBJ1-5, with D maybe TRBD1 (5 bases). CDR3 residues: CATSRGQPADQPQHF. For the CDR3, the DNA is TGTGCCACCAGCAGAGGACAGCCGGCGGATCAGCCCCAGCATTTT.